This T cell receptor (beta chain) derives from a study of T cells after yellow fever vaccination. Trimming removed 1 base at V and 4 bases at J, with 11 bases between. The germline V gene has CDR1 SGHTA and CDR2 FQGTGA. The CDR3 sequence is 15 residues long. Worth noting for this clonotype: The antigen remains undetermined.

5'RACE template switching generated TCR cDNA, adding a universal primer site and UMIs. TCRdb ran MiXCR on the 5' RACE reads and lists one entry per CDR3 protein. This repertoire shows some 350,000 distinct CDR3 sequences, around 4.1% found once; its top ten account for 24%. General study points: Post-booster repertoires again held most primary-vaccination clones (approximately 96% CD4, roughly 88% CD8). The secondary response was weaker but peaked faster, day 5 versus 15.

The source material was PBMCs, sampled 5 days after the yellow fever booster vaccination. This clonotype originated in a man aged 18 to 35 who received the YFV17D yellow fever vaccine. The chain couples TRBV7-3 to TRBJ2-1; D may be TRBD1 or TRBD2 (5 bases each). The CDR3 DNA sequence: TGTGCCAGCAGCTTAAGGGGGTACGGTTACAATGAGCAGTTCTTC. As protein: CASSLRGYGYNEQFF.